Detailed here is one T cell receptor (beta chain). Its antigen is not known. The source of the sample is a study of response to subunit inactivated influenza vaccine. Findings of the study overall: New T cells are recruited in small numbers by each seasonal influenza vaccination, according to the authors' suggestion.

TCRdb recomputed calls from the RT-PCR reads with MiXCR, one row per CDR3 protein. The data contain more than 150,000 distinct CDR3 sequences, about 10% of them seen just once; the ten biggest clones take up roughly 36%. Per germline, CDR1 MNHNY and CDR2 SVGAGI (reference sequence). This CDR3 has 13 residues. Deletions cut 6 bases from V and 6 bases from J, with 14 bases between. The receptor was isolated from a man between 50 and 70 years old who received an inactivated influenza vaccine. The chain has TRBV6-6 and TRBJ1-2; D may be TRBD1 (5 bases). The starting material was CD8+ T cells sorted from PBMCs, obtained 23 months after vaccination. As DNA, the CDR3 is TGTGCCAGCAGGCGCTCCAGGGAGGATGGCTACACCTTC. Translating gives CASRRSREDGYTF.